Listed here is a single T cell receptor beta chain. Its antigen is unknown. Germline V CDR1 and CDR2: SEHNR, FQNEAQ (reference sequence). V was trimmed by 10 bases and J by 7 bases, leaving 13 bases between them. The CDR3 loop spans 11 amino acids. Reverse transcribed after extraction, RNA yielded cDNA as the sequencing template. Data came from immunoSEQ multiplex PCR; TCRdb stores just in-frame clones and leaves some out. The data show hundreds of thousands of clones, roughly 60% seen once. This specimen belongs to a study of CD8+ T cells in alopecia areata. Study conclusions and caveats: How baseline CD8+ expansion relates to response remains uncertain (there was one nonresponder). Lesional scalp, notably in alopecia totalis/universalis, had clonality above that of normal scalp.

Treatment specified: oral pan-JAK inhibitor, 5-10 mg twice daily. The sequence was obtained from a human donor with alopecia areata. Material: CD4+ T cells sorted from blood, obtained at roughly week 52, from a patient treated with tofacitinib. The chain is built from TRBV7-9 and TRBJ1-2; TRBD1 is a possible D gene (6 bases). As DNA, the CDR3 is TGTGCCATAGACGGGGGCTGTGGCTACACCTTC. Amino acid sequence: CAIDGGCGYTF.